The following is a TCR beta chain sequence with its context. Antigen unknown. Unique molecular identifiers tagged every individual TCR cDNA molecule. One entry per CDR3 protein, called by TCRdb with MiXCR from the 5' RACE reads. Found here are roughly 82,000 distinct CDR3 sequences, around 12% of them singletons; the top ten hold approximately 4.2%. These data belong to a study of spatial heterogeneity in lung cancer. Study-level information: Sequence detection consistently recorded a greater number of beta-chain than alpha-chain sequences. Each unique TCR and UMI combination was seen more than ten times on average in raw reads. Study-wide points: Ubiquitous, expanded tumor-derived TCRs were more frequently observed in blood at resection than at follow-up.

This CDR3 is 13 amino acids long. Losses at the gene ends were 5 bases for V and 13 bases for J; bases not matched to a gene: 12. Germline loops: CDR1 DFQATT, CDR2 SNEGSKA (reference sequence). The sample's time point: sample taken at primary tumor resection. The authors sequenced whole RNA from tumor, nontumor lung or frozen PBMC without sorting. The source of this sequence is a male donor with early-stage non-small cell lung cancer. The starting material was PBMCs, obtained at surgery. The V gene is TRBV20-1, the J gene TRBJ2-1; 9 bases map to TRBD2. The CDR3 protein is CSASGLAGDGQFF. CDR3 nucleotide sequence: TGCAGTGCTTCGGGACTAGCTGGGGATGGTCAGTTCTTC.